The rows below give T cell receptor beta chains drawn from one sample of a study of CD8 T cells in Susac syndrome. TCRdb redid the calling of the immunoSEQ multiplex PCR reads with MiXCR, one entry per CDR3 protein. The data show around 70,000 distinct CDR3 sequences, over 85% seen once. The sequencing sample was made of CD8+ T cells from PBMCs. These receptors originate from a human donor with multiple sclerosis. The conserved cysteine and the conserved F or W are not part of the CDR3 here.

j_call	v_call	cdr3_aa
TRBJ2-2	TRBV11-2	ASGGLNTGELF
TRBJ2-7	TRBV12-3/TRBV12-4	ASSPDRPEQY
TRBJ2-3	TRBV7-9	ASKTGGRLNTDTQY
TRBJ2-7	TRBV7-9	ASSSLAGERRGDYEQY
TRBJ2-3	TRBV29-1	SVEGGASGNTDTQY
TRBJ1-1	TRBV12-3/TRBV12-4	AISRESRNEAF
TRBJ2-2	TRBV28	ASSWETGELF
TRBJ2-7	TRBV24-1	ATSDRGYEQY
TRBJ2-3	TRBV30	AWSVVADTQY
TRBJ2-5	TRBV6-2/TRBV6-3	ASVGPGRPETQY
TRBJ2-1	TRBV24-1	ATSGAAGADKAYNEQF
TRBJ2-5	TRBV7-9	ASSWGLADEETQY
TRBJ2-7	TRBV2	ASLRGTAYEQY
TRBJ2-1	TRBV27	ASSLGAYNEQF
TRBJ1-2	TRBV12-3/TRBV12-4	ASSLNYGYT
TRBJ1-5	TRBV27	ASSFRGGNQPQH
TRBJ1-2	TRBV27	ASSLGSGGGYT
TRBJ2-3	TRBV25-1	ASSDLSGPTDTQY
TRBJ2-3	TRBV2	ASSHPGRTSTDTQY
TRBJ2-1	TRBV12-3/TRBV12-4	ASGVDEQF
TRBJ2-7	TRBV7-9	ASNPGRSYEQY
TRBJ2-7	TRBV7-2	ASSFSQGAAYEQY
TRBJ2-7	TRBV2	ASSEGTGGEEQY
TRBJ2-5	TRBV28	ASSLGYSGTGEETQY
TRBJ1-6	TRBV20-1	SAGPGTPYSPLH
TRBJ1-2	TRBV7-8	ASSTWDSEKGYGYT
TRBJ2-1	TRBV29-1	SVGVGLAGVVEQF
TRBJ2-3	TRBV29-1	SVLDRETDTQY
TRBJ2-3	TRBV28	ASSSTSGSYPRADTQY
TRBJ2-1	TRBV2	ASSEAYLGYNEQF
TRBJ2-7	TRBV11-1	ASSLGDYEQY
TRBJ1-1	TRBV2	ASSEALGMNTEAF
TRBJ2-1	TRBV2	ASRPSTRVGYNEQF
TRBJ2-2	TRBV30	AWSEVGSGELF
TRBJ1-5	TRBV29-1	SVENRWASKQPQH
TRBJ2-1	TRBV6-5	ASSYARVSEQF
TRBJ2-1	TRBV24-1	ATSGTSGYNEQF
TRBJ2-1	TRBV29-1	SGGPYNEQF
TRBJ2-5	TRBV20-1	SARDKEQGGYY
TRBJ1-1	TRBV4-3	ASSQVMWSAGMNTEAF
TRBJ2-7	TRBV20-1	SATGLDRDEQY
TRBJ2-3	TRBV2	ASSKTSGTDTDTQY
TRBJ2-1	TRBV5-6	ASSPDRAGYNEQF
TRBJ2-1	TRBV27	ASSRDSLYNEQF
TRBJ2-3	TRBV15	ATSRGPSGTDTQY
TRBJ2-1	TRBV5-1	ASSLLAASSYNEQF
TRBJ2-5	TRBV15	ATRETGGPETQY
TRBJ2-7	TRBV6-5	ASSWGTGTYEQY
TRBJ1-2	TRBV19	ASSIGGHGYT
TRBJ1-2	TRBV24-1	ATSDLEGVSGYT
TRBJ2-7	TRBV13	ASSPNPAVEQY
TRBJ2-5	TRBV30	AWRDWKETQY
TRBJ2-7	TRBV27	ASSRTSGGAHEQY
TRBJ2-7	TRBV20-1	SAYTDSPGKEQY
TRBJ2-2	TRBV28	ASILDRVTGELF